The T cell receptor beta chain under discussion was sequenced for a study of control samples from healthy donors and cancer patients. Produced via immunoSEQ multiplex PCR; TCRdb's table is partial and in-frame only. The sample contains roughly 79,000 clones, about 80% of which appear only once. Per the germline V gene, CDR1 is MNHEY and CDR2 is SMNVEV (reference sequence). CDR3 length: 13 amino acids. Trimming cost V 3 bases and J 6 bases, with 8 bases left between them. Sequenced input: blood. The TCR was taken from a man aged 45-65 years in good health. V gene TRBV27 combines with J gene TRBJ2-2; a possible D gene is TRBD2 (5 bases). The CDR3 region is CASSFSVAGELFF. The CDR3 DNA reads TGTGCCAGCAGTTTTAGCGTGGCCGGGGAGCTGTTTTTT.